This T cell receptor beta chain was recovered during a study of PD-1 blockade in classical Hodgkin lymphoma. Whole-study context: Intravenous infusions of nivolumab 3 mg/kg reached patients every 2 weeks. Study outcomes and limitations: What drove the repertoire differences, possibly disease activity or prior therapy, has not been defined. Relapsed/refractory patients reportedly had lower baseline diversity than newly diagnosed patients.

Libraries were prepared by immunoSEQ multiplex PCR; TCRdb keeps only in-frame clonotypes and omits some of them. The data show more than 50,000 clones, roughly two thirds seen once. Relapse after autologous stem cell transplantation occurred in every patient, and brentuximab vedotin exposure varied. The CDR3 loop spans 15 amino acids. V lost 5 bases and J lost 2, with 15 bases in between. CDR1 and CDR2 from the germline V gene are PRHDT and FYEKMQ (reference sequence). Notes on this clone: The antigen remains undetermined.

The rearrangement joins TRBV13 to TRBJ2-5; TRBD1 is a possible D gene (5 bases). This TCR derives from a human donor with classical Hodgkin lymphoma. The starting material was peripheral blood mononuclear cells (PBMCs), obtained before the second cycle of nivolumab. The CDR3 region is CASSPRQGLQETQYF. DNA of the CDR3: TGTGCCAGCAGCCCCCGGCAGGGCTTGCAAGAGACCCAGTACTTC. The full variable domain, completed using reference TRBV13 and TRBJ2-5, is AAGVIQSPRHLIKEKRETATLKCYPIPRHDTVYWYQQGPGQDPQFLISFYEKMQSDKGSIPDRFSAQQFSDYHSELNMSSLELGDSALYFCASSPRQGLQETQYFGPGTRLLVL.